The rows below give T cell receptor beta chains drawn from one sample of a study of OX40 agonist ivuxolimab in advanced cancers. The repertoire was sequenced with immunoSEQ multiplex PCR; TCRdb's copy has only in-frame clones and lacks some. The sample contains 55,000 to 80,000 clones, about 85% of which appear only once. Sample: CD4+ or CD8+ T cells sorted from blood, taken in a trial of the OX40 agonist ivuxolimab. The source of these receptors is an adult with an advanced solid tumor such as melanoma, head and neck, liver or kidney cancer. Both conserved end residues are part of each CDR3. A D gene is named only where the DNA matches it firmly. Some rows mark clone size as missing; the rest say once, few, many or name a class of expanded clone.

size	V	D	J	DNA	CDR3
few	TRBV28	TRBD2	TRBJ2-2	TGTGCCAGCAGTTTACTGACTAGCGGGACCGGGGAGCTGTTTTTT	CASSLLTSGTGELFF
-	TRBV10-3	-	TRBJ1-1	TGTGCCATCAGTGACGCGATGCACACTGAAGCTTTCTTT	CAISDAMHTEAFF
once	TRBV9	-	TRBJ2-2	TGTGCCAGCAGCGTAACAGGGCGAAACACCGGGGAGCTGTTTTTT	CASSVTGRNTGELFF
-	TRBV28	-	TRBJ1-2	TGTGCCAGCAGTAAACAGGGTGGCTACACCTTC	CASSKQGGYTF
-	TRBV2	-	TRBJ1-2	TGTGCCAGCAGGCCCGACGGGGTGGGTTACACCTTC	CASRPDGVGYTF
-	TRBV7-7	-	TRBJ2-1	TGTGCCAGCAGCTTAGCGGGATTAGGAGACAATGAGCAGTTCTTC	CASSLAGLGDNEQFF
-	TRBV18	-	TRBJ1-5	TGTGCCAGCTCACCTGAGGGGGGAGGCAATCAGCCCCAGCATTTT	CASSPEGGGNQPQHF
-	TRBV10-3	TRBD2	TRBJ2-3	TGTGCCATTAAGACTAGCGGGAGGACCCCCGGGGGCACAGATACGCAGTATTTT	CAIKTSGRTPGGTDTQYF
-	TRBV19	-	TRBJ2-5	TGTGCCAGTAGTATAATGGGAGGACGAGAAGAGACCCAGTACTTC	CASSIMGGREETQYF
-	TRBV7-6	TRBD2	TRBJ2-5	TGTGCCAGCAGCTTTCTACTAGCGGGACCGCTTGCGGAGACCCAGTACTTC	CASSFLLAGPLAETQYF
-	TRBV28	TRBD1	TRBJ1-2	TGTGCCAGCAGTTTAATGGGGACAGGGGGCTACTATGGCTACACCTTC	CASSLMGTGGYYGYTF
-	TRBV29-1	-	TRBJ2-1	TGCAGCGTGATGGGACTCACCAGCTCCTACAATGAGCAGTTCTTC	CSVMGLTSSYNEQFF
-	TRBV7-8	TRBD2	TRBJ2-5	TGTGCCAGCAGCTTAGAGGTGACTAGCGGGAGTGAGACCCAGTACTTC	CASSLEVTSGSETQYF
once	TRBV28	TRBD2	TRBJ2-3	TGTGCCAGCAGTAGCGGGAGGGGCACAGATACGCAGTATTTT	CASSSGRGTDTQYF
-	TRBV29-1	-	TRBJ1-2	TGCAGCGTTGAAGCTAGGACAGCTAACTATGGCTACACCTTC	CSVEARTANYGYTF
once	TRBV5-1	-	TRBJ2-5	TGCGCCAGCAGCTTCCGGGAGACCCAGTACTTC	CASSFRETQYF
-	TRBV7-2	-	TRBJ1-5	TGTGCCAGCAGCTTAGTTACAGAAGGTCGGCCCCAGCATTTT	CASSLVTEGRPQHF
-	TRBV5-6	-	TRBJ1-5	TGTGCCAGCAGAGGACACCTTAGCAATCAGCCCCAGCATTTT	CASRGHLSNQPQHF
-	TRBV28	-	TRBJ1-1	TGTGCCAGCGGAGACGGAACGATGAACACTGAAGCTTTCTTT	CASGDGTMNTEAFF
-	TRBV2	-	TRBJ1-4	TGTGCCAGCAGTGTCGGGGCCAATGAAAAACTGGTTTTT	CASSVGANEKLVF
-	TRBV28	-	TRBJ1-2	TGTGCCAGCAAGGCCCGCTCTAGGGGCTACACCTTC	CASKARSRGYTF
-	TRBV7-3	TRBD2	TRBJ2-3	TGTGCCAGCAGCCCCAAGCTGGGGGGAGGGCCGATCACAGATACGCAGTATTTT	CASSPKLGGGPITDTQYF
-	TRBV7-2	TRBD2	TRBJ2-2	TGTGCCAGCAGCTTAGCGACTAGCCCGAGGGGCGGGGAGCTGTTTTTT	CASSLATSPRGGELFF
-	TRBV28	-	TRBJ1-2	TGTGCCAGCAGTTTTCAGGAAGATGGCTACACCTTC	CASSFQEDGYTF
-	TRBV28	TRBD2	TRBJ2-1	TGTGCCAGTAGTACCGCTAGCGGGAGGGCCAATGAGCAGTTCTTC	CASSTASGRANEQFF
-	TRBV30	TRBD1	TRBJ1-4	TGTGCCTGGAGTCCAGTCGACAGGGGAAATGAAAAACTGTTTTTT	CAWSPVDRGNEKLFF
-	TRBV18	TRBD2	TRBJ2-2	TGTGCCAGCTCACCCGGGACTAGCGGGATCCCCGGGGAGCTGTTTTTT	CASSPGTSGIPGELFF
-	TRBV18	TRBD2	TRBJ2-3	TGTGCCAGCTCCCCTCCTAGCGGGCGCACAGATACGCAGTATTTT	CASSPPSGRTDTQYF
-	TRBV6-5	-	TRBJ2-7	TGTGCCAGCAGTGTCCTCGTCAACTACGAGCAGTACTTC	CASSVLVNYEQYF
-	TRBV7-9	-	TRBJ1-3	TGTGCCAGCACCGCAGTGAGGGTTGGAAACACCATATATTTT	CASTAVRVGNTIYF
once	TRBV4-1	-	TRBJ1-3	TGCGCCAGCAGCCAAGGTCCAAACACCATATATTTT	CASSQGPNTIYF
-	TRBV5-1	-	TRBJ1-4	TGCGCCAGCAGCTTGGCAACAGGGATGGGGGAAAAACTGTTTTTT	CASSLATGMGEKLFF
-	TRBV29-1	-	TRBJ1-1	TGCAGCGTTGACAGGGAATCCACTGAAGCTTTCTTT	CSVDRESTEAFF
-	TRBV6-6	-	TRBJ2-5	TGTGCCAGCAACCCCGGGGAAGAGACCCAGTACTTC	CASNPGEETQYF
-	TRBV18	-	TRBJ1-2	TGTGCCAGCTCAGCCGGATATGGCTACACCTTC	CASSAGYGYTF
-	TRBV9	TRBD1	TRBJ2-1	TGTGCCAGCAGTACTCCGGGACAGGGGTGGGAGCAGTTCTTC	CASSTPGQGWEQFF
-	TRBV6-1	-	TRBJ1-6	TGTGCCAGCAGTGAATTACCGGTCAATTCACCCCTCCACTTT	CASSELPVNSPLHF
-	TRBV6-5	-	TRBJ1-2	TGTGCCAGCAGAACCGAGACAGTTGCCAACTATGGCTACACCTTC	CASRTETVANYGYTF
once	TRBV5-1	TRBD2	TRBJ2-3	TGCGCCAGCAAGCTAGCGGGAGGGATCACAGATACGCAGTATTTT	CASKLAGGITDTQYF
-	TRBV19	-	TRBJ2-7	TGTGCCAGTAGTTCGGGACAAACCTACGAGCAGTACTTC	CASSSGQTYEQYF
-	TRBV27	TRBD1	TRBJ2-3	TGTGCCAGCAGTTTACGGGGGACAGGGATCGGAGATACGCAGTATTTT	CASSLRGTGIGDTQYF
-	TRBV30	-	TRBJ1-2	TGTGCCTGGCGTCGGTCCCTCCTGGGAGATGGCTACACCTTC	CAWRRSLLGDGYTF
-	TRBV7-2	TRBD2	TRBJ2-7	TGTGCCAGCAGCCCTAGCGGAACTCCTTCTTACGAGCAGTACTTC	CASSPSGTPSYEQYF
-	TRBV10-3	TRBD2	TRBJ2-5	TGTGCCATCAGTGCGGGGGACTTAGCGGGGGAGACCCAGTACTTC	CAISAGDLAGETQYF
-	TRBV19	TRBD2	TRBJ2-7	TGTGCCAGTAGTAAGGCTAGCGGATTCTCCTACGAGCAGTACTTC	CASSKASGFSYEQYF
once	TRBV10-3	TRBD2	TRBJ2-7	TGTGCCATCAGCCCGGGACTAGCGACCCACGAGCAGTACTTC	CAISPGLATHEQYF
-	TRBV9	-	TRBJ2-1	TGTGCCAGCAGCGTAGAGGGACGGTACAATGAGCAGTTCTTC	CASSVEGRYNEQFF